The rows below give T cell receptor beta chains drawn from one sample of a study of blood T cells in healthy people across ages. TCRdb redid the calling of the 5' RACE reads with MiXCR, one entry per CDR3 protein. The table shows about 810,000 distinct CDR3 sequences, with about 37% occurring only once. Sample: blood. Every receptor here comes from a man aged 18 to 29 in good health. The CDR3 runs from the conserved cysteine through the conserved F or W. Fields, in order: D gene, V gene, J gene, clone size, CDR3 protein, CDR3 DNA. D genes are given only for firm matches. Size values are once, few and many counts, or a class for expanded clones, and some rows have none.

D: TRBD1; V: TRBV6-2/TRBV6-3; J: TRBJ1-2; size: NA; CDR3: CASSTTGTGSFTF; DNA: TGTGCCAGCAGTACTACCGGGACAGGGAGTTTCACCTTC
D: NA; V: TRBV12-3/TRBV12-4; J: TRBJ2-3; size: many; CDR3: CASSPTRSTDTQYF; DNA: TGTGCCAGCAGTCCTACTAGGTCCACAGATACGCAGTATTTT
D: TRBD1; V: TRBV4-1; J: TRBJ1-5; size: NA; CDR3: CASSPQQGARSQPQHF; DNA: TGCGCCAGCAGCCCCCAACAGGGGGCGCGGAGTCAGCCCCAGCATTTT
D: TRBD1; V: TRBV6-6; J: TRBJ2-7; size: few; CDR3: CASSRGTGLGEQYF; DNA: TGTGCCAGCAGTCGCGGGACAGGCCTCGGCGAGCAGTACTTC
D: NA; V: TRBV20-1; J: TRBJ2-6; size: many; CDR3: CSANSGANVLTF; DNA: TGCAGTGCAAACTCTGGGGCCAACGTCCTGACTTTC
D: NA; V: TRBV5-6; J: TRBJ1-2; size: NA; CDR3: CASSPGGRPYGHTF; DNA: TGTGCCAGCAGCCCCGGGGGGCGTCCCTATGGCCACACCTTC
D: NA; V: TRBV7-9; J: TRBJ2-7; size: many; CDR3: CASSLFSRTYEQYF; DNA: TGTGCCAGCAGCTTATTTTCTCGGACCTACGAGCAGTACTTC
D: NA; V: TRBV12-3/TRBV12-4; J: TRBJ1-5; size: NA; CDR3: CASSLAGWPQHF; DNA: TGTGCCAGCAGCCTAGCCGGCTGGCCCCAGCATTTT
D: NA; V: TRBV5-1; J: TRBJ1-1; size: few; CDR3: CASSSRDYTGITEAFF; DNA: TGCGCCAGCAGCTCACGGGACTACACAGGGATCACTGAAGCTTTCTTT
D: TRBD2; V: TRBV20-1; J: TRBJ2-1; size: few; CDR3: CSARPSGTSYNEQFF; DNA: TGCAGTGCTAGACCTAGCGGGACCTCCTACAATGAGCAGTTCTTC
D: TRBD1; V: TRBV5-1; J: TRBJ1-1; size: NA; CDR3: CASSPTGQEYMNTEAFF; DNA: TGCGCCAGCAGCCCTACCGGACAGGAGTACATGAACACTGAAGCTTTCTTT
D: NA; V: TRBV20-1; J: TRBJ1-2; size: NA; CDR3: CSAKTGTLDYGYTF; DNA: TGCAGTGCAAAAACCGGGACGTTGGACTATGGCTACACCTTC
D: NA; V: TRBV5-5; J: TRBJ1-6; size: NA; CDR3: CASSLGLRRGNSPLHF; DNA: TGTGCCAGCAGCTTGGGACTCCGCCGGGGCAATTCACCCCTCCACTTT
D: NA; V: TRBV7-2; J: TRBJ2-5; size: NA; CDR3: CASSPTPGVNEQYF; DNA: TGTGCCAGCAGCCCTACCCCGGGGGTCAATGAGCAGTACTTC
D: NA; V: TRBV12-3/TRBV12-4; J: TRBJ2-5; size: few; CDR3: CASSSRGGLQETQYF; DNA: TGTGCCAGCAGCTCCAGGGGCGGACTCCAAGAGACCCAGTACTTC
D: NA; V: TRBV18; J: TRBJ2-1; size: NA; CDR3: CASSPPGRRHNEQFF; DNA: TGTGCCAGCTCACCACCAGGGAGAAGGCACAATGAGCAGTTCTTC
D: NA; V: TRBV7-2; J: TRBJ2-3; size: NA; CDR3: CASSYNRDRGTDTQYF; DNA: TGTGCCAGCAGCTACAACCGGGACCGCGGCACAGATACGCAGTATTTT
D: NA; V: TRBV7-2; J: TRBJ2-3; size: NA; CDR3: CASSLDRFGGYDTQYF; DNA: TGTGCCAGCAGCTTAGATAGGTTTGGGGGGTACGATACGCAGTATTTT
D: TRBD1; V: TRBV25-1; J: TRBJ2-1; size: NA; CDR3: CASSDWGTVSYNEQFF; DNA: TGTGCCAGCAGTGACTGGGGGACAGTCTCCTACAATGAGCAGTTCTTC
D: NA; V: TRBV29-1; J: TRBJ2-5; size: NA; CDR3: CSVGGRISHEKYF; DNA: TGCAGCGTTGGGGGCAGGATAAGCCATGAGAAGTACTTC
D: NA; V: TRBV3-1; J: TRBJ2-7; size: few; CDR3: CASRGGTTGTNEQYF; DNA: TGTGCCAGCCGAGGAGGGACGACGGGAACCAATGAGCAGTACTTC
D: NA; V: TRBV10-3; J: TRBJ2-3; size: NA; CDR3: CAISEIAITDTQYF; DNA: TGTGCCATCAGCGAAATAGCTATCACAGATACGCAGTATTTT
D: NA; V: TRBV19; J: TRBJ2-3; size: once; CDR3: CASAGPTGADTQYF; DNA: TGTGCCAGTGCGGGACCCACGGGGGCAGATACGCAGTATTTT
D: NA; V: TRBV6-5; J: TRBJ2-3; size: few; CDR3: CASSYSVAGVKDTQYF; DNA: TGTGCCAGCAGTTACTCTGTGGCAGGGGTTAAAGATACGCAGTATTTT
D: NA; V: TRBV7-2; J: TRBJ1-5; size: many; CDR3: CASSLRRTNQPQHF; DNA: TGTGCCAGCAGCCTCCGCAGGACCAATCAGCCCCAGCATTTT
D: NA; V: TRBV6-2/TRBV6-3; J: TRBJ2-5; size: few; CDR3: CASSYAGTKETQYF; DNA: TGTGCCAGCAGTTACGCAGGGACAAAAGAGACCCAGTACTTC
D: NA; V: TRBV5-1; J: TRBJ1-5; size: many; CDR3: CASSVQSNQPQHF; DNA: TGCGCCAGCAGTGTCCAGAGCAATCAGCCCCAGCATTTT
D: NA; V: TRBV20-1; J: TRBJ2-7; size: NA; CDR3: CSARGGRSNYEQYF; DNA: TGCAGTGCTAGAGGGGGGAGGAGTAACTACGAGCAGTACTTC
D: NA; V: TRBV20-1; J: TRBJ1-5; size: NA; CDR3: CSARENHSNQPQHF; DNA: TGCAGTGCTAGGGAAAACCATAGCAATCAGCCCCAGCATTTT